This is a list of T cell receptor beta chains from one sample in a study of beta chain features in type 1 diabetes. Some clones are missing from TCRdb's copy, which holds only in-frame ones; the method was immunoSEQ multiplex PCR. The sample contains about 900,000 clones, roughly a sixth of which appear only once. The sequencing sample was made of naive CD4+ T cells from blood. Every receptor here comes from a young woman in good health. The CDR3 runs from the conserved cysteine through the conserved F or W. A D gene is named only where the DNA matches it firmly. Only some rows state a clone size, as once, few, many or a class for expanded clones.

j_call	v_call	d_call	clone_size	cdr3_nt	cdr3_aa
TRBJ2-6	TRBV7-3	NA	NA	TGTGCCAGCAGCCCCACCTCGGCTGGGGCCAACGTCCTGACTTTC	CASSPTSAGANVLTF
TRBJ1-4	TRBV6-6	NA	NA	TGTGCCAGCAGTCCTACAGGGACCAAGGAAAAACTGTTTTTT	CASSPTGTKEKLFF
TRBJ1-1	TRBV7-9	NA	few	TGTGCCAGCAGCCTAACTTCTGAAGCTTTCTTT	CASSLTSEAFF
TRBJ1-1	TRBV9	NA	NA	TGTGCCAGCAGCGTTCACAGGTCCACTGAAGCTTTCTTT	CASSVHRSTEAFF
TRBJ2-3	TRBV2	NA	NA	TGTGCCAGCATGGAAGGATATACGCAGTATTTT	CASMEGYTQYF
TRBJ2-2	TRBV7-2	NA	few	TGTGCCAGCAGCTTGCAACGGACCGGGGAGCTGTTTTTT	CASSLQRTGELFF
TRBJ2-5	TRBV7-2	TRBD2	few	TGTGCCAGCAGCCCGACTAGCCTAGAGACCCAGTACTTC	CASSPTSLETQYF
TRBJ1-2	TRBV6-6	NA	NA	TGTGCCAGCAGTTATCTCGGCAGCAGCTATGGCTACACCTTC	CASSYLGSSYGYTF
TRBJ2-1	TRBV5-1	TRBD2	NA	TGCGCCAGCACAGAGCGGGAGGCGTCCTACAATGAGCAGTTCTTC	CASTEREASYNEQFF
TRBJ2-5	TRBV5-4	NA	NA	TGTGCCAGCAGCTACGGAGGGGGAGAGACCCAGTACTTC	CASSYGGGETQYF
TRBJ2-7	TRBV7-9	TRBD2	few	TGTGCCAGCAGCCTGGCGGGAGGACCATCCCACGAGCAGTACTTC	CASSLAGGPSHEQYF
TRBJ2-2	TRBV28	NA	NA	TGTGCCAGCAGTTACTACACCGGGGAGCTGTTTTTT	CASSYYTGELFF
TRBJ1-6	TRBV5-4	NA	NA	TGTGCCAGCAGCTTGGAGGTTTATAATTCACCCCTCCACTTT	CASSLEVYNSPLHF
TRBJ2-1	TRBV4-3	NA	NA	TGCGCCAGCAGCCAAGAAGGAAGACACAAGATCTACAATGAGCAGTTCTTC	CASSQEGRHKIYNEQFF
TRBJ1-1	TRBV19	NA	NA	TGTGCCAGTAGTATGTCGGTGTGGAACACTGAAGCTTTCTTT	CASSMSVWNTEAFF
TRBJ2-5	TRBV5-4	TRBD1	NA	TGTGCCACGGGGACAGGCCAGTTACTAGAGACCCAGTACTTC	CATGTGQLLETQYF
TRBJ1-1	TRBV4-1	TRBD1	few	TGCGCCAGCAGCCACGGACGTGACAGGGGAAACACTGAAGCTTTCTTT	CASSHGRDRGNTEAFF
TRBJ2-1	TRBV5-1	TRBD1	NA	TGCGCCAGCAGCGGACAGGGGGTGATTGAGCAGTTCTTC	CASSGQGVIEQFF
TRBJ1-1	TRBV28	NA	NA	TGTGCCAGCAGACGGGGGGTGAACACTGAAGCTTTCTTT	CASRRGVNTEAFF
TRBJ2-1	TRBV5-6	TRBD2	NA	TGTGCCAGCAGCTTGGTTGTCCTAGCGGGAGCCAACAATGAGCAGTTCTTC	CASSLVVLAGANNEQFF
TRBJ2-1	TRBV7-3	TRBD2	NA	TGTGCCAGCAGCCCCCCCCCGACTAGCGGCTCCTACAATGAGCAGTTCTTC	CASSPPPTSGSYNEQFF
TRBJ2-5	TRBV4-2	NA	few	TGTGCCAGCAGGGGACTGGCCGGGGACGGCCCAGGGACCCAGTACTTC	CASRGLAGDGPGTQYF
TRBJ2-3	TRBV6-4	NA	NA	TGTGCCAGCCGACCGGAACCTAGCACAGATACGCAGTATTTT	CASRPEPSTDTQYF
TRBJ1-4	TRBV7-9	NA	few	TGTGCCAGCAGCTTAGGGACGGTGGCAGGGGAAAAACTGTTTTTT	CASSLGTVAGEKLFF
TRBJ1-1	TRBV4-1	TRBD1	few	TGCGCCAGCAGCCAAGTCGGACAGGGCCGCACTGAAGCTTTCTTT	CASSQVGQGRTEAFF
TRBJ1-3	TRBV10-3	NA	many	TGTGCCTCAACAGGATTCCAGGGGAACACCATATATTTT	CASTGFQGNTIYF
TRBJ2-3	TRBV4-3	NA	few	TGCGCCAGCAGCCAAGATCTGGGTTACACAGATACGCAGTATTTT	CASSQDLGYTDTQYF
TRBJ2-7	TRBV28	NA	NA	TGTGCCAGCAACCTGGGTGCCAGCGGGTTTCAGTACTTC	CASNLGASGFQYF
TRBJ2-1	TRBV13	TRBD1	NA	TGTGCCAGCATCTTCACGGGACAGGGATACAATGAGCAGTTCTTC	CASIFTGQGYNEQFF
TRBJ1-4	TRBV28	TRBD1	NA	TGTGCCAGCAGTACCACAGGGGATTGGGATGAAAAACTGTTTTTT	CASSTTGDWDEKLFF
TRBJ2-7	TRBV27	TRBD2	NA	TGTGCCAGCAGTTTAAAAATCGGGAGCGGGAGCGAGCAGTACTTC	CASSLKIGSGSEQYF
TRBJ1-1	TRBV10-3	TRBD1	NA	TGTGCCATCAGTGACCTCGGACAGGTCTCGAACACTGAAGCTTTCTTT	CAISDLGQVSNTEAFF
TRBJ1-4	TRBV11-2	NA	few	TGTGCCAGCAGCGGCAGGGCGCGAGGTGCAACTAATGAAAAACTGTTTTTT	CASSGRARGATNEKLFF
TRBJ2-1	TRBV2	TRBD1	NA	TGTGCCAGCAGTGGGGGACAGGACCATGAGCAGTTCTTC	CASSGGQDHEQFF
TRBJ2-4	TRBV7-2	NA	few	TGTGCCAGCAGCTTAGCGGTGACACAGCCCAAAAACATTCAGTACTTC	CASSLAVTQPKNIQYF
TRBJ1-4	TRBV18	NA	NA	TGTGCCAGCTCACGTACCGGGACGAAAAATGAAAAACTGTTTTTT	CASSRTGTKNEKLFF
TRBJ1-4	TRBV29-1	NA	few	TGCAGCGCAGGGACGCCAGCGGAACTGTTTTTT	CSAGTPAELFF
TRBJ1-1	TRBV9	TRBD1	few	TGTGCCAGCAGCAAGTCAGGGGGCGACGCTGAAGCTTTCTTT	CASSKSGGDAEAFF
TRBJ2-7	TRBV5-1	NA	NA	TGCGCCAGCAGCTTGGATCCCGCTATCTCCGAGCAGTACTTC	CASSLDPAISEQYF
TRBJ2-7	TRBV18	TRBD1	NA	TGTGCCAGCTCGCGGACAGGGGTCGACGAGCAGTACTTC	CASSRTGVDEQYF
TRBJ1-2	TRBV4-1	NA	NA	TGCGCCAGCAGCCAAGAGGCAGTTGGCTATGGCTACACCTTC	CASSQEAVGYGYTF
TRBJ1-1	TRBV6-4	NA	NA	TGTGCCAGCAGCGACTATGGGGGCGGTGAAGCTTTCTTT	CASSDYGGGEAFF
TRBJ2-3	TRBV4-2	TRBD1	few	TGTGCCAGCAGCCCTACCGGGACAGTTGGCACAGATACGCAGTATTTT	CASSPTGTVGTDTQYF
TRBJ2-1	TRBV4-1	NA	few	TGCGCCAGCAGCCAGGCGATGGGGAAGCAGTTCTTC	CASSQAMGKQFF
TRBJ1-3	TRBV7-9	NA	NA	TGTGCCAGCACAAGGTGGATGGGAGACTCTGGAAACACCATATATTTT	CASTRWMGDSGNTIYF
TRBJ2-2	TRBV5-1	NA	NA	TGCGCCAGCCATGAAACCTTTGGGCAGTCGGGGGAGCTGTTTTTT	CASHETFGQSGELFF
TRBJ1-5	TRBV2	TRBD1	few	TGTGCCAGCAGTGGGTACGGGACAGGTTTCAATCAGCCCCAGCATTTT	CASSGYGTGFNQPQHF
TRBJ2-1	TRBV28	TRBD2	few	TGTGCCAGCCTAGCGGGACCCTACAATGAGCAGTTCTTC	CASLAGPYNEQFF
TRBJ2-5	TRBV28	NA	few	TGTGCCAGCGTCAGGGGCGGCCAAGAGACCCAGTACTTC	CASVRGGQETQYF
TRBJ2-3	TRBV19	NA	few	TGTGCCAGTACCCAGATGGTCGGGGTATCCACAGATACGCAGTATTTT	CASTQMVGVSTDTQYF
TRBJ2-5	TRBV4-2	TRBD1	NA	TGTGCCAGCAGCCAAGATCCGGGACAGGGGTTCGGAGAGACCCAGTACTTC	CASSQDPGQGFGETQYF
TRBJ1-1	TRBV23-1	TRBD1	few	TGCGCCAGCAGTCAATTTAGACAGGGAAAGGCCCCTGAAGCTTTCTTT	CASSQFRQGKAPEAFF
TRBJ2-3	TRBV6-6	TRBD2	NA	TGTGCCATTCAAAGTAGCGGGAGTGATACGCAGTATTTT	CAIQSSGSDTQYF